This T cell receptor beta chain was recorded in a study of T-cell reconstitution after alpha-beta-depleted transplantation in children. The TCRbeta library incorporated unique molecular identifiers. TCRdb re-called the PCR reads with MiXCR, one entry per CDR3 protein. The table has about 350,000 distinct CDR3 sequences, roughly 14% seen once. V dropped 6 bases and J dropped 4; count of bases not matched to a gene: 13. Germline V gene lookup returns CDR1 LGHNT and CDR2 FRNRAP. The CDR3 is 17 residues long. This clonotype occurred a few times. The TCR sequence derives from a human donor who donated a stem cell graft to a child with Fanconi anemia. V and J are TRBV12-5 and TRBJ1-3; TRBD1 matches 9 bases. The material was PBMCs, obtained from the stem cell graft. The CDR3 coding sequence is TGTGCTAGTGGGCCTTTACAGGGGGCGAGGGGCGGAAACACCATATATTTT. Protein sequence: CASGPLQGARGGNTIYF.